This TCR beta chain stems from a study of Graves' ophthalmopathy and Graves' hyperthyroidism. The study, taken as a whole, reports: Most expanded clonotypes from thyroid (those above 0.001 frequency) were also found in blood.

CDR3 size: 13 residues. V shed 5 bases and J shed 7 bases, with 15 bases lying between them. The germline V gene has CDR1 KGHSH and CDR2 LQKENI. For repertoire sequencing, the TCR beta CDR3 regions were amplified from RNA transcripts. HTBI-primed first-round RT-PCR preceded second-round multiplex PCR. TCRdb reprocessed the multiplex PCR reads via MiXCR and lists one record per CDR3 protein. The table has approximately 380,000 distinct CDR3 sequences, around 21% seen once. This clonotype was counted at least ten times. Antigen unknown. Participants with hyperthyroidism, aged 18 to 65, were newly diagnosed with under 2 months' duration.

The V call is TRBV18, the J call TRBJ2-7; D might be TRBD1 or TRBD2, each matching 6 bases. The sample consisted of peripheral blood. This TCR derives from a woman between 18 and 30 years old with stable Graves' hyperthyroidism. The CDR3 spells CASSRDGGEEQYF. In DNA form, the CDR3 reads TGTGCCAGCTCAAGGGACGGGGGCGAGGAGCAGTACTTC.